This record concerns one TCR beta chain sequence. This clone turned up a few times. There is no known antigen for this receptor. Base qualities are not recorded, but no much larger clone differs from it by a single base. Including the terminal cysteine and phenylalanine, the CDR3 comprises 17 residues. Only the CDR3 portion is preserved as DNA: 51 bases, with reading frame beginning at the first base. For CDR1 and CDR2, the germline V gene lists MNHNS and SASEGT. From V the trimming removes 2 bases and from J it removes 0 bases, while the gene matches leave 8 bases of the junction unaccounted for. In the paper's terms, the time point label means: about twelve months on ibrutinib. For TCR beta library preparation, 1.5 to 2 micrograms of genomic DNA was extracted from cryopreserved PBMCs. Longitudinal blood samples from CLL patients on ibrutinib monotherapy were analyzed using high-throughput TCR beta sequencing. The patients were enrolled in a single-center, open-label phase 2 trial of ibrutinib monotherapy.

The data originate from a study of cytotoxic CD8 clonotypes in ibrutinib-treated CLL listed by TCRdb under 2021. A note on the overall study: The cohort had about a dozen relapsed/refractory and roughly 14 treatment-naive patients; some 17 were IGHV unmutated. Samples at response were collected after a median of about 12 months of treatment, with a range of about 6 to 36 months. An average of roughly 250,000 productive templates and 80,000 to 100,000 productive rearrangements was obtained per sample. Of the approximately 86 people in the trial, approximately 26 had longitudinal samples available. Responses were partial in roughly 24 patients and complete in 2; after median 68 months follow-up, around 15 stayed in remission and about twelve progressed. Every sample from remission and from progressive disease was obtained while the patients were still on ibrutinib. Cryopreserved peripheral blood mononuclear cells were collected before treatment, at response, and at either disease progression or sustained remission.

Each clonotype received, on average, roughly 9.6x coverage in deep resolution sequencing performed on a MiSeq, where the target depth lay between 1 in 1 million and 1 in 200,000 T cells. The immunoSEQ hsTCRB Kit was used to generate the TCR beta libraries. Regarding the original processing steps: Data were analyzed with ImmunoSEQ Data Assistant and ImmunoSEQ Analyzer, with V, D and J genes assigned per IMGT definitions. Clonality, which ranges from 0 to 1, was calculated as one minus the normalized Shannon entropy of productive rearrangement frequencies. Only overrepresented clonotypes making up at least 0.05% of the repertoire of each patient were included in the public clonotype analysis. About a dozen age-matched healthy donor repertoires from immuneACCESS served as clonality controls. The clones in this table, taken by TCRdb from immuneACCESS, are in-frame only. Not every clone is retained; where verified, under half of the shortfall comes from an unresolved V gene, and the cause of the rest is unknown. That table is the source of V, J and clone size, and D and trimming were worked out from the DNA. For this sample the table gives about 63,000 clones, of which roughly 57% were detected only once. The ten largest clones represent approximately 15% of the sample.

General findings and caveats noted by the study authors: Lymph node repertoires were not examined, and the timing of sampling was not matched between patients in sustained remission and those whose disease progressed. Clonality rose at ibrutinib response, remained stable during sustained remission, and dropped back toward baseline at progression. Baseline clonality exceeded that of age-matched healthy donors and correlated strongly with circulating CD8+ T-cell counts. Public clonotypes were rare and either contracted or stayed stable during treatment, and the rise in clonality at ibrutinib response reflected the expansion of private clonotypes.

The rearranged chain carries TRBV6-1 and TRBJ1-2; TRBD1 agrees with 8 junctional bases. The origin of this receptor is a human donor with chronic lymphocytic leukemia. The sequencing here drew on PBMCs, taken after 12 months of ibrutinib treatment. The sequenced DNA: TGTGCCAGCAGTGAACTCCGACAGGGGTGGGCTAACTATGGCTACACCTTC. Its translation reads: CASSELRQGWANYGYTF.